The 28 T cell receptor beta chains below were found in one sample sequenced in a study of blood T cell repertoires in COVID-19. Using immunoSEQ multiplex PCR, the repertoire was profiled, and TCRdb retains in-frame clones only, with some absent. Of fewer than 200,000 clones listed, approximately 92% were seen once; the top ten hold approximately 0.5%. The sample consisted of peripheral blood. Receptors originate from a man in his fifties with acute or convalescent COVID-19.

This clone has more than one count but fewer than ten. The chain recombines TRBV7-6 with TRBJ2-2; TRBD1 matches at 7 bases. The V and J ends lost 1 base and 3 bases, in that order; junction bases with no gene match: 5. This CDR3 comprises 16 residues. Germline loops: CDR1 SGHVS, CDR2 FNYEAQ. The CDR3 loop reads CASSLGLTGYTGELFF. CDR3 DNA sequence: TGTGCCAGCAGCTTAGGTCTGACAGGGTACACCGGGGAGCTGTTTTTT.

CDR3 region: CASSLGASGPTDTQYF. The CDR3, as DNA: TGTGCCAGTAGCCTGGGGGCTAGCGGCCCCACAGATACGCAGTATTTT. The chain recombines TRBV19 with TRBJ2-3, with D possibly TRBD2 on 7 matching bases. Per the germline V gene, CDR1 is LNHDA and CDR2 is SQIVND (reference sequence). The length of the CDR3 is 16 residues. Trimming took 6 bases from V and 2 from J, leaving 18 bases between them. Full variable domain (rest looked up from reference TRBV19 and TRBJ2-3): DGGITQSPKYLFRKEGQNVTLSCEQNLNHDAMYWYRQDPGQGLRLIYYSQIVNDFQKGDIAEGYSVSREKKESFPLTVTSAQKNPTAFYLCASSLGASGPTDTQYFGPGTRLTVL.

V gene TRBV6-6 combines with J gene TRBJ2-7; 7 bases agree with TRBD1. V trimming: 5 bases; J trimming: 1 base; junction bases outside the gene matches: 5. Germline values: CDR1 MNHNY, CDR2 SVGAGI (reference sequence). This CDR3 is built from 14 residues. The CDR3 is CASSRDRASYEQYV. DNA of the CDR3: TGTGCCAGCAGTCGTGACAGGGCTTCCTACGAGCAGTACGTC.

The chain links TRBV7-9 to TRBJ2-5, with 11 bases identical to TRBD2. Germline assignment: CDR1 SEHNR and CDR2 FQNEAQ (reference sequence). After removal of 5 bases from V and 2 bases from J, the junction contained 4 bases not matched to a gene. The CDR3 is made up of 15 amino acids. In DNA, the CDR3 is TGTGCCAGCAGCATCCGACTAGCGGGACAAGAGACCCAGTACTTC. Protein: CASSIRLAGQETQYF.

The CDR3 loop reads CASSYLGAVYGYTF. The CDR3 bases are TGTGCCAGCAGCTATCTCGGTGCGGTCTATGGCTACACCTTC. The chain carries TRBV7-9 and TRBJ1-2; D uncertain. Germline-derived CDR1 and CDR2 are SEHNR and FQNEAQ (reference sequence). CDR3 length: 14 residues. V was trimmed by 4 bases and J by 4 bases, leaving 13 bases between them.

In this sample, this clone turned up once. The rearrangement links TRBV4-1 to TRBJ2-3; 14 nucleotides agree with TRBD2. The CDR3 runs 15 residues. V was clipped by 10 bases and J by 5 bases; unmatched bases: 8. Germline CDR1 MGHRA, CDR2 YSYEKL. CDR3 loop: CATSPGTSGRDTQYF. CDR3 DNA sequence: TGCGCCACCTCACCGGGGACTAGCGGGAGAGATACGCAGTATTTT.

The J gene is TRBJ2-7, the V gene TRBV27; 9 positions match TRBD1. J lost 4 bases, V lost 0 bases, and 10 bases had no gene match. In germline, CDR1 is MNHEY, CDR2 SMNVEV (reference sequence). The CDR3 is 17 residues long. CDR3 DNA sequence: TGTGCCAGCAGTTTATCGCACGGGACAGGGAAAAGGTACGAGCAGTACTTC. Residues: CASSLSHGTGKRYEQYF.

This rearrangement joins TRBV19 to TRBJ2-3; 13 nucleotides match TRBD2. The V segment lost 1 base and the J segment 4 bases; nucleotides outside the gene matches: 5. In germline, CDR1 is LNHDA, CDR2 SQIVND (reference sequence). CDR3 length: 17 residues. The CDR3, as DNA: TGTGCCAGTAGTATAGTTGGACTAGCGGGAGCCCCAGATACGCAGTATTTT. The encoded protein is CASSIVGLAGAPDTQYF.

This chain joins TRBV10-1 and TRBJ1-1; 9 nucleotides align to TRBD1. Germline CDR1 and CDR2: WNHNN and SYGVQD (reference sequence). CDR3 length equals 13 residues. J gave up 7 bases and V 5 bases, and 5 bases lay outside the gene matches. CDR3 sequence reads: CASSPGQGSEAFF. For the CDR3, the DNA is TGCGCCAGCAGTCCGGGACAGGGAAGTGAAGCTTTCTTT.

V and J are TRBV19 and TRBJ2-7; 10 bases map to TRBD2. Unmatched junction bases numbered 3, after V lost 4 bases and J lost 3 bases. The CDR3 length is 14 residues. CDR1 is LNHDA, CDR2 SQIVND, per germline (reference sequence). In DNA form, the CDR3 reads TGTGCCAGTAGTAGTTCTAGCGGGAGCTACGAGCAGTACTTC. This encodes CASSSSSGSYEQYF.

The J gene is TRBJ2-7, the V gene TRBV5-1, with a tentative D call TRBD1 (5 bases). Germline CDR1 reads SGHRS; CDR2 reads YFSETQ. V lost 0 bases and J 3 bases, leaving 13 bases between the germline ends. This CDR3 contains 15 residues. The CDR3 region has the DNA TGCGCCAGCAGCTTGGTAGGGGCCCTCCTCTACGAGCAGTACTTC. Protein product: CASSLVGALLYEQYF.

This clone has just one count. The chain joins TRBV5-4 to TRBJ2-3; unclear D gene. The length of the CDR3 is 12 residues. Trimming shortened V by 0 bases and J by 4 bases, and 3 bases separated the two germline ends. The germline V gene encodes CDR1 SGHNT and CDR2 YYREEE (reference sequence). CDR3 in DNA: TGTGCCAGCAGCTTGGTAGCAGATACGCAGTATTTT. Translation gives CASSLVADTQYF.

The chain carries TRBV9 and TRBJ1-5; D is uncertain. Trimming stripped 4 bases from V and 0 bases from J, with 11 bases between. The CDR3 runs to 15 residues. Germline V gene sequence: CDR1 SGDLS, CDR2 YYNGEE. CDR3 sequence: CASSPRRTSNQPQHF. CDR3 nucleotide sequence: TGTGCCAGCAGCCCCCGGAGAACTAGCAATCAGCCCCAGCATTTT.

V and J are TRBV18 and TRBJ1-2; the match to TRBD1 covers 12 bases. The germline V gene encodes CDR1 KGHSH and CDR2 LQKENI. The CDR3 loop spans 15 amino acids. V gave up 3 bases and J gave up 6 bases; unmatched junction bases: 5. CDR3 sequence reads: CASSPAGTGGHGYTF. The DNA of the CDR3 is TGTGCCAGCTCACCTGCCGGGACAGGGGGCCATGGCTACACCTTC.

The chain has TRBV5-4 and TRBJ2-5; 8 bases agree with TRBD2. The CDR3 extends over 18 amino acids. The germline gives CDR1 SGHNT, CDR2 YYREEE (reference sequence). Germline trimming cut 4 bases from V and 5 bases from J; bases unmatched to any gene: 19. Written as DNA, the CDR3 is TGTGCCAGCAGCCTGGATGGGCGGATCCGGGGGGGCCGGGAGACCCAGTACTTC. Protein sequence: CASSLDGRIRGGRETQYF.

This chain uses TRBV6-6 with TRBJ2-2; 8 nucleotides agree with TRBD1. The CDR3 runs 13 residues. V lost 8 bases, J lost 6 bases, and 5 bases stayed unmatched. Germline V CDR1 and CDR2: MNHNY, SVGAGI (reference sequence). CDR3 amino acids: CASGGQGAGELFF. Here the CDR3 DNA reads TGTGCCAGCGGCGGACAGGGAGCCGGGGAGCTGTTTTTT.

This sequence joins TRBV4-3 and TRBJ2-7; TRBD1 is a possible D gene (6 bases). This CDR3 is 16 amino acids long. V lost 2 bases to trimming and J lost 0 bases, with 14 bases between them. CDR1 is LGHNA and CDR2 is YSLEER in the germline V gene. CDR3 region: CASSQRLQGSSYEQYV. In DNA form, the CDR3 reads TGCGCCAGCAGCCAACGCCTGCAGGGGAGCTCCTACGAGCAGTACGTC.

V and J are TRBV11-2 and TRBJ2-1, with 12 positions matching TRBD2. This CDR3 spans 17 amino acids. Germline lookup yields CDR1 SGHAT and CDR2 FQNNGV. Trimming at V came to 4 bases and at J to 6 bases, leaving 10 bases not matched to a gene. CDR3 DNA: TGTGCCAGCAGCTCCTCAATATCTAGCGGGAGGGCCAATGAGCAGTTCTTC. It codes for CASSSSISSGRANEQFF.

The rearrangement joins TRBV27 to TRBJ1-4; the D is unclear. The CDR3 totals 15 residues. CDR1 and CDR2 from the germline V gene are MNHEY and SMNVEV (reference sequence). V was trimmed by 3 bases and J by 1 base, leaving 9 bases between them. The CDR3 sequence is CASSFYGLTNEKLFF. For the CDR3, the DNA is TGTGCCAGCAGTTTTTATGGGCTAACTAATGAAAAACTGTTTTTT.

The CDR3: CASSDKGTGSNQPQHF. DNA for the CDR3: TGTGCCAGCAGTGATAAAGGAACGGGTAGCAATCAGCCCCAGCATTTT. The chain joins TRBV6-1 to TRBJ1-5; D gene uncertain. V was trimmed by 3 bases and J by 0 bases, leaving 12 bases between them. The germline gives CDR1 MNHNS, CDR2 SASEGT. CDR3 length equals 16 residues.

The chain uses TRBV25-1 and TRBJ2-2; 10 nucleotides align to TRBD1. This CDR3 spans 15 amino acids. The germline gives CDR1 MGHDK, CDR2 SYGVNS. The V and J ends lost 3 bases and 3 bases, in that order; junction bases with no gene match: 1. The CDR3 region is CASSDGTGDTGELFF. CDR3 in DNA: TGTGCCAGCAGTGACGGGACAGGGGACACCGGGGAGCTGTTTTTT.

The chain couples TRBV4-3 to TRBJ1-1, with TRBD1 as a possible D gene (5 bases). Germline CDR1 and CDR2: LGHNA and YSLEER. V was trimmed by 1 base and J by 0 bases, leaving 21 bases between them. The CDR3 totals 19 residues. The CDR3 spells CASSQARTRQPILNTEAFF. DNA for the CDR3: TGCGCCAGCAGCCAAGCCCGGACAAGACAACCAATCTTGAACACTGAAGCTTTCTTT.

The CDR3 DNA sequence: TGTGCCAGCTCAGGGACAGTGGCGGCCGGGGAGCTGTTTTTT. Its translation is CASSGTVAAGELFF. This sequence joins TRBV18 and TRBJ2-2, with 7 bases matching TRBD1. The CDR3 runs 14 residues. With 5 bases clipped from V and 6 bases from J, the junction kept 6 bases outside the gene matches. The germline V gene has CDR1 KGHSH and CDR2 LQKENI.

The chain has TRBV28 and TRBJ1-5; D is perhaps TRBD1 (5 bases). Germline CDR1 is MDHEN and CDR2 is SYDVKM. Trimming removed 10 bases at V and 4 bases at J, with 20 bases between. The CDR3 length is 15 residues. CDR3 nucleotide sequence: TGTGCCACCTCCTGGCGGGGGTTACGGAATCAGCCCCAGCATTTT. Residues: CATSWRGLRNQPQHF.

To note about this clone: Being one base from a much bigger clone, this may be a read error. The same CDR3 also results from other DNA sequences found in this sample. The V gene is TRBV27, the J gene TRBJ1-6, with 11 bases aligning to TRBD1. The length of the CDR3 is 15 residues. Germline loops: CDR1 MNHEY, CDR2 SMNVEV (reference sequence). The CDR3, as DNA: TGTGCTAGCAGTACGGGACAGGGGGAGATTTCACCCCTCCACTTT. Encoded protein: CASSTGQGEISPLHF.

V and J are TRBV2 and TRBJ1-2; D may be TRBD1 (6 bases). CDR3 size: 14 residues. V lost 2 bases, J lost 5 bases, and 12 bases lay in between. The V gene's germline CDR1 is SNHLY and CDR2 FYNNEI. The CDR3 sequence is CASSERRDTYGYTF. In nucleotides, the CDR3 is TGTGCCAGCAGTGAACGTAGGGACACTTATGGCTACACCTTC.

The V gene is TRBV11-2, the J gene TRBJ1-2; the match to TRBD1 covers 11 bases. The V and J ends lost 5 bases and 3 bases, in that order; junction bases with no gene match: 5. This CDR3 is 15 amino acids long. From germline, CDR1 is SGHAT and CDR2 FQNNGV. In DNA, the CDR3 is TGTGCCAGCAGCCCTAGGGGACAGGGGGACTATGGCTACACCTTC. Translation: CASSPRGQGDYGYTF. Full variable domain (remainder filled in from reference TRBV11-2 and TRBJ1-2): EAGVAQSPRYKIIEKRQSVAFWCNPISGHATLYWYQQILGQGPKLLIQFQNNGVVDDSQLPKDRFSAERLKGVDSTLKIQPAKLEDSAVYLCASSPRGQGDYGYTFGSGTRLTVV.

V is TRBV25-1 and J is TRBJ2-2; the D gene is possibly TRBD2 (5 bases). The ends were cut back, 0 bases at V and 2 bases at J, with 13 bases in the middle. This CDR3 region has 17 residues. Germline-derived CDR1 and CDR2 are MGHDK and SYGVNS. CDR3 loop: CASSEYRYRGNTGELFF. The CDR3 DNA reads TGTGCCAGCAGTGAATATAGGTATCGGGGAAACACCGGGGAGCTGTTTTTT.